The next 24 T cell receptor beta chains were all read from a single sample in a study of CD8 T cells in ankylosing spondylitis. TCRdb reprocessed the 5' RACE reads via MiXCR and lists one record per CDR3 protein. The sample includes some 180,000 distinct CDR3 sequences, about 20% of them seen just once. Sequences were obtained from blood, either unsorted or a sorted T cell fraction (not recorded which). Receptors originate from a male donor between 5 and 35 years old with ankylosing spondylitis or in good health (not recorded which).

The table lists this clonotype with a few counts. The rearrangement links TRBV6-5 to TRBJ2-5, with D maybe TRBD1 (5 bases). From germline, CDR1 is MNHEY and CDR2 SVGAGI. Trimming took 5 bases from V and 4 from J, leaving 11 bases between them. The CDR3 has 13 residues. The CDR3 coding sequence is TGTGCCAGCAGTCTGACAGTTACAGAGACCCAGTACTTC. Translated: CASSLTVTETQYF.

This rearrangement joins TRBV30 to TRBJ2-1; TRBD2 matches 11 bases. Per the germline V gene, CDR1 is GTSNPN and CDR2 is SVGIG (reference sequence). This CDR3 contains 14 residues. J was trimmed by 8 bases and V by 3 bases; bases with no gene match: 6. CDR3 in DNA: TGTGCCTGGAGGTTAGCGGGAGGGATCGATGAGCAGTTCTTC. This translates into CAWRLAGGIDEQFF.

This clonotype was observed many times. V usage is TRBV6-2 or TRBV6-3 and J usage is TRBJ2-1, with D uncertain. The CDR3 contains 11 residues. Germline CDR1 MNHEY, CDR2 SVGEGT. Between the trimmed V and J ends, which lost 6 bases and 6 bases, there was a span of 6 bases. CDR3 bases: TGTGCCAGCAGCGATCTCAATGAGCAGTTCTTC. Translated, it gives CASSDLNEQFF.

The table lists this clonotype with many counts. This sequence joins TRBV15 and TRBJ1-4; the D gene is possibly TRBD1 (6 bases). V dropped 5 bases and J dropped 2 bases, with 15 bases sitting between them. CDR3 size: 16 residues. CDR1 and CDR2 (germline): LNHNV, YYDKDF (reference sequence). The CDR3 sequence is CATSLTGGGTNEKLFF. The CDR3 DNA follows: TGTGCCACCAGCCTTACTGGGGGCGGCACTAATGAAAAACTGTTTTTT.

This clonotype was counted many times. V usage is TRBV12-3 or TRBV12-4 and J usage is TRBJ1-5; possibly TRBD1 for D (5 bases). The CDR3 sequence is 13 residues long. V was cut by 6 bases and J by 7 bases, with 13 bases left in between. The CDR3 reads CASSEQGGQPQHF. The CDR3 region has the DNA TGTGCCAGCAGCGAGCAGGGAGGACAGCCCCAGCATTTT.

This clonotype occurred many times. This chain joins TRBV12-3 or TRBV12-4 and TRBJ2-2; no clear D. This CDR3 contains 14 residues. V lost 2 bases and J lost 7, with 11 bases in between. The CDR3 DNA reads TGTGCCAGCAGTTTACGGGTGTTGGGCGGGGAGCTGTTTTTT. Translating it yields CASSLRVLGGELFF.

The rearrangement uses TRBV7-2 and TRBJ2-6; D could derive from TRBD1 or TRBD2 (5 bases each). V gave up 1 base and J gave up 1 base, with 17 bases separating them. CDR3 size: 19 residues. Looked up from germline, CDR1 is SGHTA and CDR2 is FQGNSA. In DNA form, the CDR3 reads TGTGCCAGCAGCTTAGTGGTCTTTGGCGAGGGGTCTGGGGCCAACGTCCTGACTTTC. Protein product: CASSLVVFGEGSGANVLTF.

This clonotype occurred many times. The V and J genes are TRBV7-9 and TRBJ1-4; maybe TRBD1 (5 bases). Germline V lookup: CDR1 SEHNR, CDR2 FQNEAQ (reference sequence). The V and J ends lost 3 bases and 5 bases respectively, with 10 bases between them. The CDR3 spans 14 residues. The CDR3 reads CASSFPGQNEKLFF. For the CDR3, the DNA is TGTGCCAGCAGCTTCCCGGGGCAAAATGAAAAACTGTTTTTT.

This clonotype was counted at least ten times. The CDR3 DNA reads TGTGCCAGCAGTATTGGGGGGCGTTCCGGGGAGCTGTTTTTT. It translates to CASSIGGRSGELFF. J is TRBJ2-2 and V is TRBV6-5; D assignment may be TRBD1 or TRBD2 (6 bases each). CDR1 is MNHEY, CDR2 SVGAGI, per germline. The germline V and J ends were trimmed by 5 bases and 6 bases, with 13 bases remaining between them. This CDR3 spans 14 amino acids.

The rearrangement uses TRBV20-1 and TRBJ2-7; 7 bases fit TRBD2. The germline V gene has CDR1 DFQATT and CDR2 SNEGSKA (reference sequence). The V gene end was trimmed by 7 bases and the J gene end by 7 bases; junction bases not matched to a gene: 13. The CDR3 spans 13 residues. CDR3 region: CSVVPGGTGEQYF. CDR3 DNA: TGCAGTGTCGTCCCGGGAGGTACGGGGGAGCAGTACTTC.

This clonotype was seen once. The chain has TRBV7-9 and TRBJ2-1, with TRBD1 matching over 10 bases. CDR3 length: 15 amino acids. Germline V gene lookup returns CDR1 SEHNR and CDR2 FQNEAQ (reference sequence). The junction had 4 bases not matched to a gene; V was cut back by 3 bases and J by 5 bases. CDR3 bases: TGTGCCAGCAGCTTTGACAGGGGGCTAGACAATGAGCAGTTCTTC. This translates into CASSFDRGLDNEQFF.

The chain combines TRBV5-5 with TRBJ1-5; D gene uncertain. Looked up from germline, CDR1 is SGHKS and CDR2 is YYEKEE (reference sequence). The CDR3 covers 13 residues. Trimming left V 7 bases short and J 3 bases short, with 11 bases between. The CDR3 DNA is TGTGCCAGCGGAACCAATATCAATCAGCCCCAGCATTTT. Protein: CASGTNINQPQHF.

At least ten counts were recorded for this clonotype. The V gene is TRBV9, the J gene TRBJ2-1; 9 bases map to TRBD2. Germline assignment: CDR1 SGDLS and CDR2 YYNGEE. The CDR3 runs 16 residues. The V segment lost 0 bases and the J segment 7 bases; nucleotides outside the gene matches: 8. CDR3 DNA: TGTGCCAGCAGCGTAGGGTTGCGGGAGGGCCGGAATGAGCAGTTCTTC. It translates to CASSVGLREGRNEQFF.

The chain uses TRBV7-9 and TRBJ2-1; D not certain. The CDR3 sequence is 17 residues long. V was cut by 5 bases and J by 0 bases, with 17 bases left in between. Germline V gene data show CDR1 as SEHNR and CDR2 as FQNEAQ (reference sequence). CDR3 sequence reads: CASSPTRLQSSYNEQFF. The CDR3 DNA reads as TGTGCCAGCAGCCCTACCCGACTGCAAAGCTCCTACAATGAGCAGTTCTTC.

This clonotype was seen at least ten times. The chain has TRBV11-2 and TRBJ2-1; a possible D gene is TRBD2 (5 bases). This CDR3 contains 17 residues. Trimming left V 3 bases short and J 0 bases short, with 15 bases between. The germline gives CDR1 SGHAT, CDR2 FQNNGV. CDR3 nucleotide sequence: TGTGCCAGCAGCTTTCCTCGGGAACCGAGCTCCTACAATGAGCAGTTCTTC. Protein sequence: CASSFPREPSSYNEQFF.

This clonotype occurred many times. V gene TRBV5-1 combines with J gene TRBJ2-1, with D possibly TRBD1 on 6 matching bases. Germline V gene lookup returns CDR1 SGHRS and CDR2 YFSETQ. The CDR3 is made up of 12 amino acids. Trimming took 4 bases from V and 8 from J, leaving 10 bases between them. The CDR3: CASSHPGDEQFF. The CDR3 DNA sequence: TGCGCCAGCAGCCATCCAGGGGATGAGCAGTTCTTC. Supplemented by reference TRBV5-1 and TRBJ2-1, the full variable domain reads KAGVTQTPRYLIKTRGQQVTLSCSPISGHRSVSWYQQTPGQGLQFLFEYFSETQRNKGNFPGRFSGRQFSNSRSEMNVSTLELGDSALYLCASSHPGDEQFFGPGTRLTVL.

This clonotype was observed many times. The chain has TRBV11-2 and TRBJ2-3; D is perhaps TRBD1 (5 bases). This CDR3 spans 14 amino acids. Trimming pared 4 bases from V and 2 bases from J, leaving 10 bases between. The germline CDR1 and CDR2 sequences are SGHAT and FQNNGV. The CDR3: CASSYTTDTDTQYF. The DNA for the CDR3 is TGTGCCAGCAGCTATACGACAGACACAGATACGCAGTATTTT.

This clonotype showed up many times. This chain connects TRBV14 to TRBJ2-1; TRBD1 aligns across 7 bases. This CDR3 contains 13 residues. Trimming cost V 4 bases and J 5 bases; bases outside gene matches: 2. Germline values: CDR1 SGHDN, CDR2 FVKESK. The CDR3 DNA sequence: TGTGCCAGCAGCCGAACAGGGGACAATGAGCAGTTCTTC. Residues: CASSRTGDNEQFF. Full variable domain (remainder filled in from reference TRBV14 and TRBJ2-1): EAGVTQFPSHSVIEKGQTVTLRCDPISGHDNLYWYRRVMGKEIKFLLHFVKESKQDESGMPNNRFLAERTGGTYSTLKVQPAELEDSGVYFCASSRTGDNEQFFGPGTRLTVL.

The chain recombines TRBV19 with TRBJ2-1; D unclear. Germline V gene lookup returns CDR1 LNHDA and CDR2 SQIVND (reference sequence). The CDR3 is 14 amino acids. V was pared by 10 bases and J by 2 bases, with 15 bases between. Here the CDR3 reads CATAPEVAYNEQFF. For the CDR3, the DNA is TGTGCCACTGCGCCCGAGGTTGCCTACAATGAGCAGTTCTTC.

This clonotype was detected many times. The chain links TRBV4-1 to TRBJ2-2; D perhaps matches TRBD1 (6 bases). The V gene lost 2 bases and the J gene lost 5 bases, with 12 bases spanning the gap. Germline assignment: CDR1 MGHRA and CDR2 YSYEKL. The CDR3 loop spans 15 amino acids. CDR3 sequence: CASSQMDSRTGELFF. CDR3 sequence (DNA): TGCGCCAGCAGCCAAATGGACAGCCGGACCGGGGAGCTGTTTTTT.

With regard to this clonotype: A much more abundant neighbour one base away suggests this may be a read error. The chain's CDR3 is CAISEDPWGGNGYPF. The CDR3 DNA follows: TGTGCCATCAGTGAGGATCCCTGGGGAGGGAATGGCTACCCCTTC. V and J are TRBV10-3 and TRBJ1-2; no firm D call. The CDR3 consists of 15 residues. CDR1 is ENHRY, CDR2 SYGVKD, per germline.

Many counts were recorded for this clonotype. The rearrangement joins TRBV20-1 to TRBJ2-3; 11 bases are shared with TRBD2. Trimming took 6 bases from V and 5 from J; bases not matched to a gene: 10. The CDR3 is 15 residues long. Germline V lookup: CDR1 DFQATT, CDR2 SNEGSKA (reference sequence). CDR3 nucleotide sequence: TGCAGTGCAGCGACTAGCGGGACCCCCTTAGATACGCAGTATTTT. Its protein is CSAATSGTPLDTQYF.

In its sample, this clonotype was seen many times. CDR3 amino acids: CASSLSSGSSADTQYF. DNA for the CDR3: TGCGCCAGCAGCTTGTCAAGCGGGAGCTCGGCAGATACGCAGTATTTT. The gene calls are TRBV5-1 and TRBJ2-3; TRBD2 aligns across 8 bases. Germline CDR1 SGHRS, CDR2 YFSETQ. This CDR3 contains 16 residues. The V gene end was trimmed by 1 base and the J gene end by 4 bases; junction bases not matched to a gene: 8.

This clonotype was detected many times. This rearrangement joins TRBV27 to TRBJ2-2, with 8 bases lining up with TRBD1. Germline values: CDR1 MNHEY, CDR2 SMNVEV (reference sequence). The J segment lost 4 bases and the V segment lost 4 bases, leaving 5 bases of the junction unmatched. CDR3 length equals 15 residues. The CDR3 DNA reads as TGTGCCAGCAGTTGGAAGACAGGGGTCACCGGGGAGCTGTTTTTT. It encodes CASSWKTGVTGELFF.